A selection of T cell receptor beta chains follows, all from one sample in a study of OX40 agonist ivuxolimab in advanced cancers. Clones were read by immunoSEQ multiplex PCR, and TCRdb kept only the in-frame ones, dropping some. The sample has tens of thousands of clones, about 88% seen once. This specimen was CD4+ or CD8+ T cells sorted from blood, taken in a trial of the OX40 agonist ivuxolimab. Receptors originate from an adult with an advanced solid tumor such as melanoma, head and neck, liver or kidney cancer. Each CDR3 is given with its conserved first and last residue. D genes are given only for firm matches. Size is stated for part of the rows, as once, few or many counts, or as a class when the clone is expanded.

clone size: NA
V gene: TRBV28
D gene: NA
J gene: TRBJ2-3
CDR3 DNA: TGTGCCAGCAGGGGCCGAGGGGGTGGCACAGATACGCAGTATTTT
CDR3 protein: CASRGRGGGTDTQYF

clone size: NA
V gene: TRBV7-3
D gene: NA
J gene: TRBJ2-7
CDR3 DNA: TGTGCCAGCAGCGCGGTCTTAGCGAACGAACCCTACGAGCAGTACTTC
CDR3 protein: CASSAVLANEPYEQYF

clone size: NA
V gene: TRBV27
D gene: NA
J gene: TRBJ2-7
CDR3 DNA: TGTGCCAGCAGTTCCTCGGGACCCTCCTACGAGCAGTACTTC
CDR3 protein: CASSSSGPSYEQYF

clone size: NA
V gene: TRBV19
D gene: TRBD2
J gene: TRBJ2-1
CDR3 DNA: TGTGCCAGTAGTATAGATATTGGCGGACTAGCGGGAGGCAATGAGCAGTTCTTC
CDR3 protein: CASSIDIGGLAGGNEQFF

clone size: NA
V gene: TRBV10-2
D gene: TRBD1
J gene: TRBJ2-1
CDR3 DNA: TGCGCCAGCCATCCCCGGGACAGATCCTACAATGAGCAGTTCTTC
CDR3 protein: CASHPRDRSYNEQFF

clone size: few
V gene: TRBV2
D gene: TRBD1
J gene: TRBJ1-2
CDR3 DNA: TGTGCCAGCAGTTTCAACCCGACAGGGTTCGGCTACACCTTC
CDR3 protein: CASSFNPTGFGYTF

clone size: NA
V gene: TRBV6-6
D gene: NA
J gene: TRBJ2-3
CDR3 DNA: TGTGCCAGCAGTCCAAAACAGGGGAGGGGGACAGATACGCAGTATTTT
CDR3 protein: CASSPKQGRGTDTQYF

clone size: once
V gene: TRBV10-3
D gene: TRBD2
J gene: TRBJ2-5
CDR3 DNA: TGTGCCACACAGGCGGGAGCAACTGAAGAGACCCAGTACTTC
CDR3 protein: CATQAGATEETQYF

clone size: NA
V gene: TRBV2
D gene: TRBD2
J gene: TRBJ2-1
CDR3 DNA: TGTGCCAGCAAGAAGCGGGGCCTCTCCTACAATGAGCAGTTCTTC
CDR3 protein: CASKKRGLSYNEQFF

clone size: few
V gene: TRBV5-3
D gene: NA
J gene: TRBJ2-1
CDR3 DNA: TGTGCCAGACTTCTTGAGGTTGTGAATGAGCAGTTCTTC
CDR3 protein: CARLLEVVNEQFF

clone size: NA
V gene: TRBV30
D gene: TRBD1
J gene: TRBJ2-7
CDR3 DNA: TGTGCCTGGGCTGGCGGGCGGAGACAGGGAAAGTACGAGCAGTACTTC
CDR3 protein: CAWAGGRRQGKYEQYF

clone size: NA
V gene: TRBV6-5
D gene: NA
J gene: TRBJ2-7
CDR3 DNA: TGTGCCAGCAGTTCCCGAGCCGACAGGCGAGCCTACGAGCAGTACTTC
CDR3 protein: CASSSRADRRAYEQYF

clone size: NA
V gene: TRBV7-2
D gene: TRBD1
J gene: TRBJ2-5
CDR3 DNA: TGTGCCAGCAGCTTACAGGGGGCGCACCAAGAGACCCAGTACTTC
CDR3 protein: CASSLQGAHQETQYF

clone size: NA
V gene: TRBV30
D gene: NA
J gene: TRBJ1-5
CDR3 DNA: TGTGCCTGGAGTCCCGGGGCCGAGGGGCCCCAGCATTTT
CDR3 protein: CAWSPGAEGPQHF